These 4 T cell receptor beta chains were sequenced from one sample in a study of human T cells and chemical hapten exposure. TCRdb processed the RACE reads anew with MiXCR; each CDR3 protein has one entry. The sample consists of roughly 71,000 distinct CDR3 sequences, around 10% of them appearing once. Specified time point: patch test 3, about 24 weeks after DPC sensitization. This sample's treatment: therapeutic diphenylcyclopropenone sensitization with weekly scalp DPC. This material consisted of whole blood, taken in connection with sensitization to the hapten diphenylcyclopropenone (DPC). The receptor source for this set is a woman aged 45-59 years with alopecia areata. Some clones in this sample may be carry-over from other donors' samples.

The chain joins TRBV11-2 to TRBJ2-1, with 7 bases lining up with TRBD2. Germline assignment: CDR1 SGHAT and CDR2 FQNNGV. The ends lost 5 bases at V and 1 base at J; junction bases unmatched: 5. The CDR3 sequence is 15 residues long. For the CDR3, the DNA is TGTGCCAGCAGCCCCGCGGGGGAATCCTACAATGAGCAGTTCTTC. This gives the protein CASSPAGESYNEQFF.

This chain connects TRBV11-2 to TRBJ2-1, with 8 bases fitting TRBD2. The V gene's germline CDR1 is SGHAT and CDR2 FQNNGV. The length of the CDR3 is 14 residues. J gave up 9 bases and V 1 base, and 5 bases lay outside the gene matches. CDR3 bases: TGTGCCAGCAGCTTAGGGACTAGCTTCGGTGAGCAGTTCTTC. Translated, it gives CASSLGTSFGEQFF. The full variable domain, rest sourced from reference TRBV11-2 and TRBJ2-1, is EAGVAQSPRYKIIEKRQSVAFWCNPISGHATLYWYQQILGQGPKLLIQFQNNGVVDDSQLPKDRFSAERLKGVDSTLKIQPAKLEDSAVYLCASSLGTSFGEQFFGPGTRLTVL.

In this sample, this clonotype turned up a few times. V is TRBV20-1 and J is TRBJ2-1, with 7 bases identical to TRBD2. Germline V gives CDR1 DFQATT, CDR2 SNEGSKA (reference sequence). V lost 0 bases and J lost 4; bases outside the gene matches: 9. CDR3 length: 16 amino acids. The CDR3 loop reads CSARDLFRGEYNEQFF. The CDR3 nucleotides read TGCAGTGCTAGAGATCTCTTCCGGGGGGAATACAATGAGCAGTTCTTC.

V and J are TRBV3-1 and TRBJ2-3; possible D gene TRBD1, 5 bases. CDR3 length equals 16 residues. V shed 1 base and J shed 2 bases, with 13 bases lying between them. Germline loops: CDR1 LGHDT, CDR2 YNNKEL (reference sequence). In DNA, the CDR3 is TGTGCCAGCAGCCAAGGGCTGGACACTATCACAGATACGCAGTATTTT. This translates into CASSQGLDTITDTQYF.